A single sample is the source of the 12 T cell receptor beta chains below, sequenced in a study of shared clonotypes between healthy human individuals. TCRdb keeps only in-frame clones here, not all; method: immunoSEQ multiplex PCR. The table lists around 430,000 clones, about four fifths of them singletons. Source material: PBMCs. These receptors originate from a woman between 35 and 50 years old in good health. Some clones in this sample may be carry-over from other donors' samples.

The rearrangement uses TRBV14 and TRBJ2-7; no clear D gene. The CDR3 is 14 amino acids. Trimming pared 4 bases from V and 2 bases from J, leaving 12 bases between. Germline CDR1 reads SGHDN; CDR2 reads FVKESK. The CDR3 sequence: CASSPVMGAYEQYF. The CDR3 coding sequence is TGTGCCAGCAGCCCCGTTATGGGTGCCTACGAGCAGTACTTC.

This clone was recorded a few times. The CDR3 DNA is TGTGCCAGCACCAAATGGGGGGGTCCAGATACGCAGTATTTT. Translated, it gives CASTKWGGPDTQYF. This chain uses TRBV2 with TRBJ2-3; 7 bases fit TRBD2. V gave up 7 bases and J gave up 4 bases; unmatched junction bases: 8. CDR1 is SNHLY, CDR2 FYNNEI, per germline. This CDR3 spans 14 amino acids.

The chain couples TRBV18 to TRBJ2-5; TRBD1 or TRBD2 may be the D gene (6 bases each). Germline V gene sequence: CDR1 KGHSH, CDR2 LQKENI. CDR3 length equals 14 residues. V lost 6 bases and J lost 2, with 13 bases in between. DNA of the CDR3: TGTGCCAGCTCCTTAACAGGGACTCAAGAGACCCAGTACTTC. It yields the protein CASSLTGTQETQYF.

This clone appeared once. The CDR3 sequence is CASSPRQTNEKLFF. Here the CDR3 DNA reads TGTGCCAGCTCACCTAGACAGACCAATGAAAAACTGTTTTTT. This rearrangement joins TRBV18 to TRBJ1-4, with TRBD1 as a possible D gene (5 bases). Trimming stripped 3 bases from V and 5 bases from J, with 10 bases between. The V gene's germline CDR1 is KGHSH and CDR2 LQKENI. The CDR3 runs to 14 residues.

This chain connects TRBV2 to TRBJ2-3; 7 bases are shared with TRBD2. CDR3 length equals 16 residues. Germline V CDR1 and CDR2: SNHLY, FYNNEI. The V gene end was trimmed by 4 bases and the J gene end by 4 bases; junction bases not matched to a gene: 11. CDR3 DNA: TGTGCCAGCAGTGGACCACTAGCGCGAGGGGCAGATACGCAGTATTTT. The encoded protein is CASSGPLARGADTQYF. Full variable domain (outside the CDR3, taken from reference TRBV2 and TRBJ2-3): EPEVTQTPSHQVTQMGQEVILRCVPISNHLYFYWYRQILGQKVEFLVSFYNNEISEKSEIFDDQFSVERPDGSNFTLKIRSTKLEDSAMYFCASSGPLARGADTQYFGPGTRLTVL.

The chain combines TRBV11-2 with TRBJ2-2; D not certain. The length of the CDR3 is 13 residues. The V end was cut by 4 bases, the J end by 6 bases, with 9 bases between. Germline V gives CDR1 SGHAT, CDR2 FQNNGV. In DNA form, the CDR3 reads TGTGCCAGCAGCTCTTATTCCGCCGGGGAGCTGTTTTTT. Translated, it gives CASSSYSAGELFF.

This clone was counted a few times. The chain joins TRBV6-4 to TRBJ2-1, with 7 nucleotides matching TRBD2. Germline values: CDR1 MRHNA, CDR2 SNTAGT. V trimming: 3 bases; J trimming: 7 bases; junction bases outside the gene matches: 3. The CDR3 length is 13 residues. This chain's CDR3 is CASSETSNNEQFF. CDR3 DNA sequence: TGTGCCAGCAGTGAGACTAGCAATAATGAGCAGTTCTTC.

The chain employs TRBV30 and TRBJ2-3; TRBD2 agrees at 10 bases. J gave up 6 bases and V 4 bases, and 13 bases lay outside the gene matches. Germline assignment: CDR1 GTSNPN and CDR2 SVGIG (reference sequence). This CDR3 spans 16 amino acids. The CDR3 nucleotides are TGTGCCTGGACTAGCGGGAGTTGGCGGGTTCGGGATACGCAGTATTTT. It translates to CAWTSGSWRVRDTQYF.

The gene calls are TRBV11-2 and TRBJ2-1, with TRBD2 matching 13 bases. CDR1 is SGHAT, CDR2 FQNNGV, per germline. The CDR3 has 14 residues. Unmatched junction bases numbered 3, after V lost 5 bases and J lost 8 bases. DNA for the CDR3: TGTGCCAGCAGCCGACTAGCGGGAGGTGATGAGCAGTTCTTC. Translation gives CASSRLAGGDEQFF.

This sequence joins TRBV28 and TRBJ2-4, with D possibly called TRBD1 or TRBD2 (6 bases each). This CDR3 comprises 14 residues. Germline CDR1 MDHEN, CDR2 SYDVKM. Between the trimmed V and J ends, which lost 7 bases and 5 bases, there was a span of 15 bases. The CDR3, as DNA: TGTGCCAGCAAAGGGGGGCCAGATGAAAACATTCAGTACTTC. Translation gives CASKGGPDENIQYF. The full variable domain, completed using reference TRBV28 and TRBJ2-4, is DVKVTQSSRYLVKRTGEKVFLECVQDMDHENMFWYRQDPGLGLRLIYFSYDVKMKEKGDIPEGYSVSREKKERFSLILESASTNQTSMYLCASKGGPDENIQYFGAGTRLSVL.

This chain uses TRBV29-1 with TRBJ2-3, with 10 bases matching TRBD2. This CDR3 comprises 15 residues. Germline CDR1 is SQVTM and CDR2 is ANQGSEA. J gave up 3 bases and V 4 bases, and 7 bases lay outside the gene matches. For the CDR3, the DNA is TGCAGCGTTGGAATTGCTAGCGGGAGTACAGATACGCAGTATTTT. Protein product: CSVGIASGSTDTQYF.

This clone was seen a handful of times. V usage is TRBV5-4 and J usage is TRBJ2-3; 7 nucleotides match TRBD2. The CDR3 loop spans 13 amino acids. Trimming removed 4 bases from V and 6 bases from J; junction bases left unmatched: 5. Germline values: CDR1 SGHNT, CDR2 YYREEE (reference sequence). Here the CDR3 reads CASSQRGQDTQYF. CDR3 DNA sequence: TGTGCCAGCAGCCAGCGGGGCCAGGATACGCAGTATTTT.